These 7 T cell receptor beta chains came from one sample sequenced in a study of regulatory T cells in long-lasting Graves disease. Both iRepertoire HTBI primers and Arm-PCR of CDR3 regions were used to build the TCR beta libraries. One entry per CDR3 protein, called by TCRdb with MiXCR from the multiplex PCR reads. The sample records approximately 400,000 distinct CDR3 sequences, 20% to 25% being singletons. Time point of the sample: persistent/refractory GD, antithyroid drugs over 5 years with positive TRAb. TCR sequences were obtained from RNA taken from PBMCs. The specimen comprised peripheral blood mononuclear cells (PBMCs), sampled when the disease was refractory, from a patient treated with antithyroid drugs. The receptor set was obtained from a middle-aged woman with Graves disease.

Only one count was recorded for this clonotype. A much more abundant neighbour one base away suggests this may be a read error. The genes are TRBV20-1 and TRBJ1-4; D is unresolved. V was shortened by 5 bases and J by 7 bases, with 23 bases between the two germline ends. Germline loops: CDR1 DFQATT, CDR2 SNEGSKA (reference sequence). The CDR3 extends over 16 amino acids. CDR3: CSAGPKEWGAGEKLFF. CDR3 in DNA: TGCAGTGCTGGCCCCAAGGAGTGGGGTGCCGGTGAAAAACTGTTTTTT.

The genes are TRBV30 and TRBJ1-6; D is undetermined. The V gene lost 3 bases and the J gene lost 4 bases, with 10 bases spanning the gap. This CDR3 region has 14 residues. CDR1 is GTSNPN, CDR2 SVGIG, per germline (reference sequence). The CDR3 protein is CAWRRRNYNSPLHF. The CDR3, as DNA: TGTGCCTGGAGGCGACGGAATTATAATTCACCCCTCCACTTT.

The chain uses TRBV28 and TRBJ2-1, with D uncertain. V lost 6 bases, J lost 8 bases, and 11 bases lay in between. This CDR3 contains 12 residues. Germline-derived CDR1 and CDR2 are MDHEN and SYDVKM. CDR3 sequence reads: CASSPRVDEQFF. The CDR3 DNA is TGTGCCAGCAGCCCCCGCGTGGATGAGCAGTTCTTC.

This clonotype was seen at least ten times. This chain joins TRBV7-8 and TRBJ2-5; the match to TRBD1 covers 8 bases. The CDR3 sequence is 17 residues long. With V trimmed by 5 bases and J by 5 bases, 16 bases remained unmatched. Germline CDR1 is SGHVS and CDR2 is FQNEAQ. CDR3 nucleotides: TGTGCCAGCAGCCCACACAGGGGGAAAGTCAAGGCGGAGACCCAGTACTTC. This codes for CASSPHRGKVKAETQYF.

Regarding this clonotype: One junction end does not reproduce the germline sequence, and a read error may be involved. This sequence joins TRBV20-1 and TRBJ2-5; D is ambiguous. The CDR3 covers 14 residues. Germline values: CDR1 DFQATT, CDR2 SNEGSKA (reference sequence). The CDR3 spells CSAREPTLQETQYF. CDR3 nucleotides: TGCAGTGCTAGAGAGCCTACCTTGCAAGAAACCCAGTACTTC.

The table lists this clonotype with many counts. The gene calls are TRBV6-1 and TRBJ1-1, with D perhaps TRBD1 (5 bases). The germline gives CDR1 MNHNS, CDR2 SASEGT. V shed 5 bases and J shed 1 base, with 11 bases lying between them. The CDR3 runs 14 residues. Here the CDR3 reads CASSRGVENTEAFF. In DNA, the CDR3 is TGTGCCAGCAGTCGAGGGGTCGAGAACACTGAAGCTTTCTTT.

This clonotype was seen many times. The chain has TRBV6-1 and TRBJ1-4; D may be TRBD1 (6 bases). This CDR3 is built from 12 residues. Per the germline V gene, CDR1 is MNHNS and CDR2 is SASEGT. Trimming removed 6 bases from V and 16 bases from J, with 18 bases in between. The CDR3 sequence: CASSQREGEAFF. In DNA, the CDR3 is TGTGCCAGCAGCCAGAGGGAGGGGGAGGCGTTTTTT.